Presented here are 9 T cell receptor beta chains from one specimen sequenced in a study of shared clonotypes between healthy human individuals. Terminally differentiated effector memory CD45RA+ cells were excluded by CCR7 positive selection of CD45RO-negative cells. Here immunoSEQ multiplex PCR was the method, and the copy in TCRdb shows in-frame clones only, minus some. The table has about 2.1 million clones, roughly 91% seen once. The sequenced material came from naive CD8+ T cells from PBMCs. The receptors were sampled from a man younger than 30 in good health. Some clones in this sample may be carry-over from other donors' samples.

CDR3 amino acids: CASSSGSTMPGELFF. The DNA for the CDR3 is TGTGCCAGCTCTTCCGGGAGTACAATGCCCGGGGAGCTGTTTTTT. The genes are TRBV27 and TRBJ2-2, with D perhaps TRBD2 (6 bases). This CDR3 has 15 amino acids. Germline CDR1 MNHEY, CDR2 SMNVEV (reference sequence). V was trimmed by 8 bases and J by 6 bases, leaving 19 bases between them.

This clone showed up just once. The chain employs TRBV9 and TRBJ2-4; D possibly corresponds to TRBD2 (6 bases). Germline lookup yields CDR1 SGDLS and CDR2 YYNGEE. Trimming stripped 0 bases from V and 6 bases from J, with 13 bases between. The CDR3 is 15 amino acids. CDR3 in DNA: TGTGCCAGCAGCGTAGGTGCTAGCGCAATAAACATTCAGTACTTC. This translates into CASSVGASAINIQYF.

The chain carries TRBV19 and TRBJ1-1; no clear D. CDR3 length: 13 residues. The V gene's germline CDR1 is LNHDA and CDR2 SQIVND (reference sequence). V shed 7 bases and J shed 1 base, with 10 bases lying between them. This CDR3 is CASNYGGNTEAFF. CDR3 nucleotide sequence: TGTGCCAGTAATTATGGTGGGAACACTGAAGCTTTCTTT.

DNA for the CDR3: TGTGCCAGCAGCTTCCCTCCTGGAGATACGCAGTATTTT. It specifies CASSFPPGDTQYF. This sequence joins TRBV11-2 and TRBJ2-3; D unclear. Germline V gene lookup returns CDR1 SGHAT and CDR2 FQNNGV. The CDR3 length is 13 residues. Between the trimmed V and J ends, which lost 3 bases and 5 bases, there was a span of 9 bases.

The rearrangement joins TRBV19 to TRBJ2-7; the match to TRBD1 covers 10 bases. J lost 4 bases, V lost 10 bases, and 7 bases had no gene match. Germline CDR1 reads LNHDA; CDR2 reads SQIVND (reference sequence). The length of the CDR3 is 13 residues. CDR3 coding DNA: TGTGCCACCAGGGACAGGGGCTTGTACGAGCAGTACTTC. Translated: CATRDRGLYEQYF. Full variable domain (remainder filled in from reference TRBV19 and TRBJ2-7): DGGITQSPKYLFRKEGQNVTLSCEQNLNHDAMYWYRQDPGQGLRLIYYSQIVNDFQKGDIAEGYSVSREKKESFPLTVTSAQKNPTAFYLCATRDRGLYEQYFGPGTRLTVT.

The chain carries TRBV28 and TRBJ2-1; 7 positions match TRBD1. V lost 2 bases, J lost 9 bases, and 16 bases stayed unmatched. The CDR3 runs to 17 residues. The V gene's germline CDR1 is MDHEN and CDR2 SYDVKM. Here the CDR3 reads CASSLLGTVVENSEQFF. In DNA form, the CDR3 reads TGTGCCAGCAGTTTACTTGGGACAGTGGTTGAGAACAGTGAGCAGTTCTTC.

The genes are TRBV5-4 and TRBJ2-1, with D uncertain. V was shortened by 1 base and J by 7 bases, with 6 bases between the two germline ends. Germline CDR1 reads SGHNT; CDR2 reads YYREEE (reference sequence). The CDR3 runs 12 residues. The CDR3 sequence is CASSLIGNEQFF. The CDR3 region has the DNA TGTGCCAGCAGCTTGATCGGAAATGAGCAGTTCTTC.

This clone was seen just once. The chain uses TRBV7-9 and TRBJ2-3; 8 bases align to TRBD2. Trimming at V came to 6 bases and at J to 2 bases, leaving 7 bases not matched to a gene. The CDR3 has 15 amino acids. The germline CDR1 and CDR2 sequences are SEHNR and FQNEAQ (reference sequence). This chain's CDR3 is CASRMSGGSTDTQYF. CDR3 in DNA: TGTGCCAGCAGGATGAGCGGGGGATCCACAGATACGCAGTATTTT. The complete variable domain, with remaining parts taken from reference TRBV7-9 and TRBJ2-3, reads DTGVSQNPRHKITKRGQNVTFRCDPISEHNRLYWYRQTLGQGPEFLTYFQNEAQLEKSRLLSDRFSAERPKGSFSTLEIQRTEQGDSAMYLCASRMSGGSTDTQYFGPGTRLTVL.

This clone came up a few times. The chain recombines TRBV7-3 with TRBJ1-1; D is ambiguous. In germline, CDR1 is SGHTA, CDR2 FQGTGA. The CDR3 spans 13 residues. The V end was cut by 5 bases, the J end by 4 bases, with 11 bases between. The DNA of the CDR3 is TGTGCCAGCAGCGTAGGGTTCGGCACTGAAGCTTTCTTT. It encodes CASSVGFGTEAFF.